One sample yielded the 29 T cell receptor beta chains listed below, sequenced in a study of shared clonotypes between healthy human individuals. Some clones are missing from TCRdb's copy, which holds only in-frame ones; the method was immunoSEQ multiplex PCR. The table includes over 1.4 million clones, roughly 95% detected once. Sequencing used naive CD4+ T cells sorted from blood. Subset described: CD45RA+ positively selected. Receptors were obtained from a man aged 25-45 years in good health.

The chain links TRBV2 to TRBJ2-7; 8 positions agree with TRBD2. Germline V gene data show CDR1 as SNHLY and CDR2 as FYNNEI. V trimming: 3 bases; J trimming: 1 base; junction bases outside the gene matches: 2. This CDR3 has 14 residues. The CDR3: CASSETSESYEQYF. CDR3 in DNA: TGTGCCAGCAGTGAGACTAGCGAGTCCTACGAGCAGTACTTC.

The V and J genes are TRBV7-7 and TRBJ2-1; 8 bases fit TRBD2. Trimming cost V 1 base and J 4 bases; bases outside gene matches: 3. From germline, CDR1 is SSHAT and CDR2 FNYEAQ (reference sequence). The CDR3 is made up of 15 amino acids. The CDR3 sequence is CASSLVAGPYNEQFF. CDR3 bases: TGTGCCAGCAGCTTAGTAGCGGGACCTTACAATGAGCAGTTCTTC. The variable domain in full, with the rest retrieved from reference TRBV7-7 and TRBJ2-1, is GAGVSQSPRYKVTKRGQDVTLRCDPISSHATLYWYQQALGQGPEFLTYFNYEAQPDKSGLPSDRFSAERPEGSISTLTIQRTEQRDSAMYRCASSLVAGPYNEQFFGPGTRLTVL.

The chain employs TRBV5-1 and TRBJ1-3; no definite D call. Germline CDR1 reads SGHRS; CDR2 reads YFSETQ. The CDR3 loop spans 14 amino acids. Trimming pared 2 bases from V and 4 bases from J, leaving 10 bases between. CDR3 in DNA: TGCGCCAGCAGCTTTGCGCCAGGAGGAAACACCATATATTTT. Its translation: CASSFAPGGNTIYF.

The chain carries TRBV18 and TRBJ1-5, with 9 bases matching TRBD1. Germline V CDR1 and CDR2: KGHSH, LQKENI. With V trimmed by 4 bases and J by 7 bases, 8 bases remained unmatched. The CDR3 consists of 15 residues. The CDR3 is CASSHGQGSRQPQHF. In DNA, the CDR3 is TGTGCCAGCTCACACGGACAGGGGTCGAGACAGCCCCAGCATTTT.

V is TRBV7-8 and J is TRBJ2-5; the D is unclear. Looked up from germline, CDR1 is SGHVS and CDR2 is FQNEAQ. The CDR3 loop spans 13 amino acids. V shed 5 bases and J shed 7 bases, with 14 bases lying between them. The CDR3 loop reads CASSEDTSGTQYF. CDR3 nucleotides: TGTGCCAGCAGCGAAGACACCTCCGGGACCCAGTACTTC.

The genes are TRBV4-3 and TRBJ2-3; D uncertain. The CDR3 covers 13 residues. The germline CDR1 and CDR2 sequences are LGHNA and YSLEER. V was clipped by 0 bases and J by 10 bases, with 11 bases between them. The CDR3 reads CASSQDLQFPQYF. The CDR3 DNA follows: TGCGCCAGCAGCCAAGATCTTCAGTTTCCGCAGTATTTT.

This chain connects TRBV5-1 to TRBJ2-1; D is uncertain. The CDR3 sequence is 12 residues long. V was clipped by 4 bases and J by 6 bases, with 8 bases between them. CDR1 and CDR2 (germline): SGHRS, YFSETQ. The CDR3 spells CASSVGGNEQFF. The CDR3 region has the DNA TGCGCCAGCAGCGTCGGTGGCAATGAGCAGTTCTTC.

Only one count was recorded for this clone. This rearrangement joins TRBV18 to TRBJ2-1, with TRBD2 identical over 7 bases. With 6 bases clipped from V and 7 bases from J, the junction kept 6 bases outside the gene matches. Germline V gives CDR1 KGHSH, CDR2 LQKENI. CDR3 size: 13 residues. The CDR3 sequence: CASSRLAENEQFF. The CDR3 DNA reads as TGTGCCAGCTCCCGACTAGCCGAGAATGAGCAGTTCTTC. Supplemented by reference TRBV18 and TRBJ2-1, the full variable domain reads NAGVMQNPRHLVRRRGQEARLRCSPMKGHSHVYWYRQLPEEGLKFMVYLQKENIIDESGMPKERFSAEFPKEGPSILRIQQVVRGDSAAYFCASSRLAENEQFFGPGTRLTVL.

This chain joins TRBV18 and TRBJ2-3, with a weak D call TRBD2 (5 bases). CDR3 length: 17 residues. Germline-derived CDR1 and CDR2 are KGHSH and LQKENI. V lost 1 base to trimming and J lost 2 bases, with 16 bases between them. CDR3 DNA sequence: TGTGCCAGCTCACCACTCGGGGTTCTCCCTTACACAGATACGCAGTATTTT. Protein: CASSPLGVLPYTDTQYF.

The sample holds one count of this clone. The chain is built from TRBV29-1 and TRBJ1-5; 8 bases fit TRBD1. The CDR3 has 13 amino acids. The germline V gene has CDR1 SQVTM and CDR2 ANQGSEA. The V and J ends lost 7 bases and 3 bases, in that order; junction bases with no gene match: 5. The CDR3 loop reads CSAATGVNQPQHF. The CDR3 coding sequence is TGCAGCGCCGCGACAGGGGTCAATCAGCCCCAGCATTTT.

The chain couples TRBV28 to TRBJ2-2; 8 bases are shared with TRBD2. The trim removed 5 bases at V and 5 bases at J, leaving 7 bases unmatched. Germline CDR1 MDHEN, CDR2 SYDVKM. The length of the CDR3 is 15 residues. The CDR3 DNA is TGTGCCAGCAGTATAGCGGGACCGGAGACCGGGGAGCTGTTTTTT. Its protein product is CASSIAGPETGELFF.

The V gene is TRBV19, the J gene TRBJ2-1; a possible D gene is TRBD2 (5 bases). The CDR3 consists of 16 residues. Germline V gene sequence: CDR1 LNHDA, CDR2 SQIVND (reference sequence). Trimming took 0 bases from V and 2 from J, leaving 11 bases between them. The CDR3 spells CASSIDLPGTYNEQFF. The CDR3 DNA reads TGTGCCAGTAGTATAGATCTCCCGGGAACCTACAATGAGCAGTTCTTC.

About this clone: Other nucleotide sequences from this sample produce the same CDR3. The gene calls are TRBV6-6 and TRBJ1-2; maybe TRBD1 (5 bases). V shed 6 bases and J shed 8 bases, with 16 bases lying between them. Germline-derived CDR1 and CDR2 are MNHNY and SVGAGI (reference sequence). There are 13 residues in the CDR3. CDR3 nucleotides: TGTGCCAGCAGGTCCGGGACCCGGGACGGCTACACCTTC. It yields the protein CASRSGTRDGYTF.

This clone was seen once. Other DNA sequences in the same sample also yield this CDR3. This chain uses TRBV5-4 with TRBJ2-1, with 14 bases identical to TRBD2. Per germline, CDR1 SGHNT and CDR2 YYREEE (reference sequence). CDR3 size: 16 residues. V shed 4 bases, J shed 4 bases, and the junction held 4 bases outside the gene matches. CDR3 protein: CASSPGLAGDYNEQFF. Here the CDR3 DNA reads TGTGCCAGCAGCCCGGGACTAGCGGGAGATTACAATGAGCAGTTCTTC.

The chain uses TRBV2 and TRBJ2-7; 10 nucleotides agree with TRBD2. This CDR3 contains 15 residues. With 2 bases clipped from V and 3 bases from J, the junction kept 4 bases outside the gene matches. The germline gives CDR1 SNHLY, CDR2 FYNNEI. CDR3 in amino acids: CASSEFGTSVYEQYF. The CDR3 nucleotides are TGTGCCAGCAGTGAATTTGGGACTAGCGTCTACGAGCAGTACTTC.

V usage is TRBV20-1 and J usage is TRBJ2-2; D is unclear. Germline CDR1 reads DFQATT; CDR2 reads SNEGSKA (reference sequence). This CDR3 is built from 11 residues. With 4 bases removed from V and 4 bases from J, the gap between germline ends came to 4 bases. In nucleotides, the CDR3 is TGCAGTGCTATGCGCACCGGGGAGCTGTTTTTT. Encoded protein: CSAMRTGELFF.

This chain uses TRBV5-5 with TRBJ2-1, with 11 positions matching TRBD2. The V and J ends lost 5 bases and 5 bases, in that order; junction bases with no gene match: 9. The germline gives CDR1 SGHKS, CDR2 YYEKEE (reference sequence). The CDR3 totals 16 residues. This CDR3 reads CASRTTSGRAHNEQFF. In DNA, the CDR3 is TGTGCCAGCAGGACTACTAGCGGGAGAGCTCACAATGAGCAGTTCTTC.

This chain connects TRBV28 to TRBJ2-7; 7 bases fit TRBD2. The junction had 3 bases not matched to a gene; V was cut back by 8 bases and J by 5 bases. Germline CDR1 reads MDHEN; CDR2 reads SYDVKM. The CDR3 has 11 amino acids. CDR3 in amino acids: CASGSGNEQYF. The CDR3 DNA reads TGTGCCAGCGGGAGCGGGAACGAGCAGTACTTC.

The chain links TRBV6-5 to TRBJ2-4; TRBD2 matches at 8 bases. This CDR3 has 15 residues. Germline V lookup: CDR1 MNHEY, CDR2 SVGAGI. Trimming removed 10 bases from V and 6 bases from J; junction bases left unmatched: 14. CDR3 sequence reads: CATGIGREGGNIQYF. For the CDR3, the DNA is TGTGCCACCGGAATCGGACGGGAGGGCGGAAACATTCAGTACTTC.

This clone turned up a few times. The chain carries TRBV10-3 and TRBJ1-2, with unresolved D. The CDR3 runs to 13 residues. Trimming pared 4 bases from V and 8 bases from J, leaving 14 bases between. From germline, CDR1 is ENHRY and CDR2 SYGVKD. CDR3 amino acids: CAISAQGGFGYTF. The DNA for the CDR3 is TGTGCCATCAGTGCCCAAGGAGGGTTCGGCTACACCTTC.

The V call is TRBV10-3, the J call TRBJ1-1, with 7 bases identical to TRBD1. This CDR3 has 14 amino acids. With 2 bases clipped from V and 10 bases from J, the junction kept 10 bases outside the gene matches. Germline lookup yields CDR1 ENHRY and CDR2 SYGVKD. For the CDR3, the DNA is TGTGCCATCAGTGAGGGGGAGGAGGGGGCGCGAGCTTTCTTT. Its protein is CAISEGEEGARAFF.

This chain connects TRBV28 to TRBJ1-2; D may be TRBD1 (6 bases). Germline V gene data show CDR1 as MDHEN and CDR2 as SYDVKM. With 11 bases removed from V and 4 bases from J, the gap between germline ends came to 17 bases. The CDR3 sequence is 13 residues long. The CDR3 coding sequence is TGTGCCGGAGCGGACAGCCCGCCCTATGGCTACACCTTC. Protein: CAGADSPPYGYTF.

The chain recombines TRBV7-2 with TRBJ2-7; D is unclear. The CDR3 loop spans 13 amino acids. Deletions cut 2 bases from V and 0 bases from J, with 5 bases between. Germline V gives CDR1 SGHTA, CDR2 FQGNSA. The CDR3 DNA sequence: TGTGCCAGCAGCTTAAGGGCCTCCTACGAGCAGTACTTC. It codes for CASSLRASYEQYF.

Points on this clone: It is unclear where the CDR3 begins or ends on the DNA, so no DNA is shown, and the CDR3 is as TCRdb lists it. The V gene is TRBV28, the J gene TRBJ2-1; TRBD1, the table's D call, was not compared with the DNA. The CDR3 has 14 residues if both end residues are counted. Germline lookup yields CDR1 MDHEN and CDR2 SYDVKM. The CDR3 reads CASSSSLDREEQFF.

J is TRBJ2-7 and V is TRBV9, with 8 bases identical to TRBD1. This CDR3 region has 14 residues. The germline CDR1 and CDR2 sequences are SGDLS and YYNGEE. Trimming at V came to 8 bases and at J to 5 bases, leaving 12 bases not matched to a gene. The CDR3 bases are TGTGCCAGTTCGCAGGGGGCAATCCCCCACGAGCAGTACTTC. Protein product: CASSQGAIPHEQYF.

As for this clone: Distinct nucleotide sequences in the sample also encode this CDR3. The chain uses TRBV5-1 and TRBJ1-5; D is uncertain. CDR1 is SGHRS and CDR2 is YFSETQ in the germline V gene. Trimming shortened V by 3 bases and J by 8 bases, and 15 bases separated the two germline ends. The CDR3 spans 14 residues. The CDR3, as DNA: TGCGCCAGCAGCTCGCTCCCGGCGGCAGAGCCCCAGCATTTT. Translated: CASSSLPAAEPQHF. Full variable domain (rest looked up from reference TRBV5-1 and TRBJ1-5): KAGVTQTPRYLIKTRGQQVTLSCSPISGHRSVSWYQQTPGQGLQFLFEYFSETQRNKGNFPGRFSGRQFSNSRSEMNVSTLELGDSALYLCASSSLPAAEPQHFGDGTRLSIL.

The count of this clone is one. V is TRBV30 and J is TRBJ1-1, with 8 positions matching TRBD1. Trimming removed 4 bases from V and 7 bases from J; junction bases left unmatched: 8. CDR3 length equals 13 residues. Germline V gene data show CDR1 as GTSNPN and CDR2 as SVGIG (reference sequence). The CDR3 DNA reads TGTGCCTGGACCTGGGACAGGTCGTTTGAAGCTTTCTTT. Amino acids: CAWTWDRSFEAFF. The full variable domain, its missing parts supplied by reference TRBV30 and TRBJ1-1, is SQTIHQWPATLVQPVGSPLSLECTVEGTSNPNLYWYRQAAGRGLQLLFYSVGIGQISSEVPQNLSASRPQDRQFILSSKKLLLSDSGFYLCAWTWDRSFEAFFGQGTRLTVV.

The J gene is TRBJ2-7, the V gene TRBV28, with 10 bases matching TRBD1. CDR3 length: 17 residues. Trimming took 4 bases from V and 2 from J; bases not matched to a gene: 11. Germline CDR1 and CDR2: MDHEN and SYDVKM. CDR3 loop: CASSSNARDRGPYEQYF. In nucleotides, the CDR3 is TGTGCCAGCAGTTCAAACGCCCGGGACAGGGGACCCTACGAGCAGTACTTC. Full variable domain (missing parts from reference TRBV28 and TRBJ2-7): DVKVTQSSRYLVKRTGEKVFLECVQDMDHENMFWYRQDPGLGLRLIYFSYDVKMKEKGDIPEGYSVSREKKERFSLILESASTNQTSMYLCASSSNARDRGPYEQYFGPGTRLTVT.

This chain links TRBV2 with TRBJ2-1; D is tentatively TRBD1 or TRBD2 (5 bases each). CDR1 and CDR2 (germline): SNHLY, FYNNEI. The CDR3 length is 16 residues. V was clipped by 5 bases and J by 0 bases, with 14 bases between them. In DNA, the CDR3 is TGTGCCAGCAGTCCCGGGACGGCAAGCTCCTACAATGAGCAGTTCTTC. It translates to CASSPGTASSYNEQFF.